This T cell receptor beta chain was documented in a study of blood T cell repertoires in COVID-19. Study-wide background: In each case, the material was cDNA or gDNA derived from T cells, B-cell-depleted T cells, or PBMCs.

With respect to this clone: This CDR3 is also generated by other DNA sequences in the sample.

Original methodology: Reference gene primer amplification gave nucleated cell count estimates. Profiling relied on immunoSEQ multiplex PCR, and the TCRdb table lists in-frame clones only, not all of them. D and trimming were read from the DNA, whereas the V and J calls and clone size are those reported in that table. Here the sample spans under 150,000 clones, about 80% being singletons. The source is a man aged 35-49 years with active or convalescent COVID-19. Sequencing used peripheral blood.

The CDR3 DNA is TGTGCCAGCAGCTTATCAGGGGGGTATGGCTACACCTTC. Translation: CASSLSGGYGYTF. This sequence joins TRBV11-1 and TRBJ1-2, with TRBD1 identical over 7 bases. The germline gives CDR1 SGHAT, CDR2 FQDESV (reference sequence). Trimming cost V 2 bases and J 5 bases; bases outside gene matches: 2. CDR3 size: 13 residues.